Below are 30 T cell receptor beta chains sequenced from a single sample in a study of beta chain features in type 1 diabetes (dated by TCRdb to the late 2010s). Study-level results and caveats: A moderate but significant shortening of TCRB CDR3 length was observed in type 1 diabetes patients in all four CD4+ subsets.

No antigens are known for them. The library was prepared using the immunoSEQ multiplex PCR assay. The entire amount of isolated RNA was reverse transcribed using the High Capacity cDNA Reverse Transcription Kit, so the sequenced TCRB transcripts were expressed ones. Here the immuneACCESS table is served through TCRdb, limited to in-frame sequences with V and J called. Missing clones are a known gap in these copies; in checked studies unresolved V genes cover under half, and the rest lacks a known reason. This sample has 350,000 to 400,000 clones in its table, and around an eighth of those were observed once. Of the sample, 0.0095% to 0.011% falls within the top ten clones. The sequenced sample was naive CD4+ T cells from blood. Explained via the paper, the cell subset or site label denotes: true naive CD4+ T cells. The receptors were sampled from a woman aged 18-29 years with type 1 diabetes.

This clone was seen only a few times. For the CDR3, the DNA is TGTGCCAGCAGTTTAGCGGGGTACTCCTACAATGAGCAGTTCTTC. Translating it yields CASSLAGYSYNEQFF. This chain uses TRBV6-5 with TRBJ2-1; 8 bases match TRBD2. Per the germline V gene, CDR1 is MNHEY and CDR2 is SVGAGI. The V and J ends lost 4 bases and 0 bases, in that order; junction bases with no gene match: 2. This CDR3 is 15 amino acids long.

J is TRBJ1-1 and V is TRBV6-5; D possibly corresponds to TRBD1 (5 bases). The CDR3 runs 12 residues. Germline assignment: CDR1 MNHEY and CDR2 SVGAGI. Trimming took off 5 bases at V and 3 bases at J, with 7 bases between the two ends. The CDR3 protein is CASSQGYTEAFF. The CDR3 DNA sequence: TGTGCCAGCAGTCAGGGTTACACTGAAGCTTTCTTT.

The table lists this clone with a few counts. The J gene is TRBJ2-1, the V gene TRBV7-2; TRBD1 agrees at 9 bases. The CDR3 is 16 amino acids. Per germline, CDR1 SGHTA and CDR2 FQGNSA. J gave up 4 bases and V 3 bases, and 7 bases lay outside the gene matches. CDR3: CASSFGTGGPYNEQFF. The CDR3 region has the DNA TGTGCCAGCAGCTTCGGTACAGGGGGCCCTTACAATGAGCAGTTCTTC.

This clone was counted a few times. The rearrangement uses TRBV11-2 and TRBJ2-7, with D possibly TRBD2 on 6 matching bases. The CDR3 covers 13 residues. Deletions cut 5 bases from V and 4 bases from J, with 12 bases between. The V gene's germline CDR1 is SGHAT and CDR2 FQNNGV. DNA of the CDR3: TGTGCCAGCAGCCCTTTGGGGGGATACGAGCAGTACTTC. This codes for CASSPLGGYEQYF. The full variable domain, completed using reference TRBV11-2 and TRBJ2-7, is EAGVAQSPRYKIIEKRQSVAFWCNPISGHATLYWYQQILGQGPKLLIQFQNNGVVDDSQLPKDRFSAERLKGVDSTLKIQPAKLEDSAVYLCASSPLGGYEQYFGPGTRLTVT.

The J gene is TRBJ1-2, the V gene TRBV9, with D unresolved. V lost 5 bases and J 4 bases, leaving 18 bases between the germline ends. CDR1 and CDR2 from the germline V gene are SGDLS and YYNGEE. The CDR3 contains 15 residues. CDR3 in DNA: TGTGCCAGCAGTCTAATGGCCGGGGTGGGCTATGGCTACACCTTC. Its protein product is CASSLMAGVGYGYTF.

The V gene is TRBV7-8, the J gene TRBJ2-5; TRBD1 agrees at 9 bases. CDR3 length: 17 residues. V was pared by 4 bases and J by 9 bases, with 18 bases of the junction left unmatched. The germline V gene encodes CDR1 SGHVS and CDR2 FQNEAQ. In DNA, the CDR3 is TGTGCCAGCAGCTGGGACAGGGCCGGTGCTGGTGTGGGGGCCCAGTACTTC. Its translation is CASSWDRAGAGVGAQYF.

This clone has only a few counts. The CDR3 DNA reads TGTGCCAGCAGAAAAAGGAGAGAGCTTTATAGCAATCAGCCCCAGCATTTT. This sequence encodes CASRKRRELYSNQPQHF. This chain connects TRBV21-1 to TRBJ1-5. TRBV21-1 is listed as a pseudogene. The CDR3 has 17 residues.

This clone was seen more than once but under ten times. The V and J genes are TRBV28 and TRBJ2-1; 11 bases are shared with TRBD2. Germline lookup yields CDR1 MDHEN and CDR2 SYDVKM. J gave up 6 bases and V 8 bases, and 9 bases lay outside the gene matches. The CDR3 loop spans 15 amino acids. This CDR3 reads CASGSLAGGGNEQFF. In DNA, the CDR3 is TGTGCCAGCGGGTCCCTAGCGGGAGGAGGCAATGAGCAGTTCTTC.

This clone has a handful of counts. Other DNA sequences of this sample code for an identical CDR3. V gene TRBV10-3 combines with J gene TRBJ1-1, with D perhaps TRBD1 (5 bases). Trimming pared 4 bases from V and 1 base from J, leaving 7 bases between. CDR3 size: 13 residues. Germline values: CDR1 ENHRY, CDR2 SYGVKD. CDR3: CAISGTQNTEAFF. The DNA of the CDR3 is TGTGCCATCAGTGGGACACAGAACACTGAAGCTTTCTTT.

The chain has TRBV5-4 and TRBJ2-7; 9 bases are a match to TRBD2. V shed 2 bases and J 5 bases; nucleotides not matched to a gene: 11. The CDR3 is 16 residues long. CDR1 and CDR2 (germline): SGHNT, YYREEE (reference sequence). The CDR3 loop reads CASSLVARASGDEQYF. As DNA, the CDR3 is TGTGCCAGCAGCTTAGTGGCCCGGGCTAGCGGGGACGAGCAGTACTTC.

The chain uses TRBV28 and TRBJ2-1; possibly TRBD1 for D (5 bases). V was shortened by 3 bases and J by 6 bases, with 21 bases between the two germline ends. The CDR3 loop spans 17 amino acids. Germline V lookup: CDR1 MDHEN, CDR2 SYDVKM. CDR3 sequence (DNA): TGTGCCAGCAGTTTTGTGGGAAGGGGCAGGCTCCGCAATGAGCAGTTCTTC. It codes for CASSFVGRGRLRNEQFF. The full variable domain, with the rest looked up from reference TRBV28 and TRBJ2-1, is DVKVTQSSRYLVKRTGEKVFLECVQDMDHENMFWYRQDPGLGLRLIYFSYDVKMKEKGDIPEGYSVSREKKERFSLILESASTNQTSMYLCASSFVGRGRLRNEQFFGPGTRLTVL.

V and J are TRBV5-6 and TRBJ1-2; a weak D match, TRBD1 (5 bases). The V end lost 4 bases, the J end lost 8 bases, and 15 bases lay between the germline ends. In germline, CDR1 is SGHDT, CDR2 YYEEEE. This CDR3 comprises 13 residues. In DNA form, the CDR3 reads TGTGCCAGCAGCCTGGGACGGGGAGGAGGCTACACCTTC. Protein: CASSLGRGGGYTF.

The chain has TRBV11-2 and TRBJ2-7; TRBD1 is a possible D gene (6 bases). Germline V gene sequence: CDR1 SGHAT, CDR2 FQNNGV. Trimming removed 5 bases from V and 9 bases from J, with 14 bases in between. This CDR3 comprises 12 residues. The CDR3 coding sequence is TGTGCCAGCAGCGAAAACAGGGAAACGCAGTACTTC. It encodes CASSENRETQYF.

CDR3 sequence: CASSMARSAGYTF. In DNA, the CDR3 is TGTGCCAGTAGTATGGCCAGGTCCGCTGGCTACACCTTC. This chain links TRBV19 with TRBJ1-2, with unresolved D. The CDR3 spans 13 residues. V dropped 3 bases and J dropped 7 bases, with 12 bases sitting between them. The germline gives CDR1 LNHDA, CDR2 SQIVND (reference sequence).

This clone showed up just a few times. The V and J genes are TRBV7-9 and TRBJ2-3, with 10 nucleotides matching TRBD2. The CDR3 loop spans 16 amino acids. Germline CDR1 reads SEHNR; CDR2 reads FQNEAQ (reference sequence). Losses at the gene ends were 3 bases for V and 1 base for J; bases not matched to a gene: 4. The DNA for the CDR3 is TGTGCCAGCAGCTTTTTAGCGGGGGGAGGCACAGATACGCAGTATTTT. Translating it yields CASSFLAGGGTDTQYF. Complete variable domain (other parts from reference TRBV7-9 and TRBJ2-3): DTGVSQNPRHKITKRGQNVTFRCDPISEHNRLYWYRQTLGQGPEFLTYFQNEAQLEKSRLLSDRFSAERPKGSFSTLEIQRTEQGDSAMYLCASSFLAGGGTDTQYFGPGTRLTVL.

V gene TRBV10-3 combines with J gene TRBJ2-3; the match to TRBD2 covers 8 bases. The germline V gene encodes CDR1 ENHRY and CDR2 SYGVKD. The junction had 8 bases not matched to a gene; V was cut back by 7 bases and J by 2 bases. CDR3 size: 15 residues. The CDR3 region is CAIKKAGGITDTQYF. The CDR3 DNA is TGTGCCATCAAGAAGGCGGGAGGTATCACAGATACGCAGTATTTT.

The rearrangement uses TRBV30 and TRBJ1-2, with a tentative D call TRBD1 (6 bases). Germline V CDR1 and CDR2: GTSNPN, SVGIG (reference sequence). The V end was cut by 8 bases, the J end by 7 bases, with 20 bases between. The CDR3 contains 13 residues. CDR3 DNA sequence: TGTGCCCTGGAGTGGGGGGGCGTCGGTGGCTACACCTTC. This sequence encodes CALEWGGVGGYTF.

The chain joins TRBV30 to TRBJ2-3; D possibly corresponds to TRBD2 (5 bases). Germline V gene lookup returns CDR1 GTSNPN and CDR2 SVGIG (reference sequence). This CDR3 contains 15 residues. V was clipped by 5 bases and J by 1 base, with 16 bases between them. CDR3 sequence: CAWAREWRGTDTQYF. The DNA of the CDR3 is TGTGCCTGGGCGAGGGAGTGGCGCGGCACAGATACGCAGTATTTT.

CDR3 bases: TGTGCCAGCAACGCCCGGTCTAGCTCCTACGAGCAGTACTTC. Amino acids: CASNARSSSYEQYF. The chain has TRBV25-1 and TRBJ2-7; no clear D. The CDR3 sequence is 14 residues long. V lost 7 bases and J lost 0, with 13 bases in between. Germline-derived CDR1 and CDR2 are MGHDK and SYGVNS.

This clone showed up just a few times. The chain employs TRBV15 and TRBJ2-7; D might be TRBD1 (6 bases). Trimming stripped 1 base from V and 2 bases from J, with 12 bases between. The CDR3 has 15 amino acids. Germline CDR1 and CDR2: LNHNV and YYDKDF (reference sequence). Written as DNA, the CDR3 is TGTGCCACCAGCAGAGCGGGAACAGGGACCTACGAGCAGTACTTC. Translation gives CATSRAGTGTYEQYF. Full variable domain (missing parts from reference TRBV15 and TRBJ2-7): DAMVIQNPRYQVTQFGKPVTLSCSQTLNHNVMYWYQQKSSQAPKLLFHYYDKDFNNEADTPDNFQSRRPNTSFCFLDIRSPGLGDTAMYLCATSRAGTGTYEQYFGPGTRLTVT.

This clone was seen more than once but under ten times. This rearrangement joins TRBV5-4 to TRBJ2-3; 8 nucleotides match TRBD1. The ends lost 3 bases at V and 0 bases at J; junction bases unmatched: 3. The length of the CDR3 is 15 residues. From germline, CDR1 is SGHNT and CDR2 YYREEE (reference sequence). The CDR3 is CASSYTGGSTDTQYF. The CDR3 DNA reads as TGTGCCAGCAGCTACACAGGGGGTAGCACAGATACGCAGTATTTT.

This clone was counted between two and nine times. The rearrangement joins TRBV19 to TRBJ2-7; TRBD1 agrees at 10 bases. With 6 bases clipped from V and 5 bases from J, the junction kept 10 bases outside the gene matches. Germline V CDR1 and CDR2: LNHDA, SQIVND (reference sequence). The CDR3 sequence is 15 residues long. Written as DNA, the CDR3 is TGTGCCAGTAGCTCGAGGCCGGGACAGGGGCACGAGCAGTACTTC. Protein: CASSSRPGQGHEQYF.

This clone has a handful of counts. V usage is TRBV27 and J usage is TRBJ2-7; TRBD2 agrees at 8 bases. Germline CDR1 is MNHEY and CDR2 is SMNVEV (reference sequence). The CDR3 runs to 18 residues. J lost 3 bases, V lost 7 bases, and 20 bases had no gene match. CDR3 loop: CASKVTSGGFPPRYEQYF. CDR3 coding DNA: TGTGCCAGCAAAGTAACTAGCGGAGGCTTCCCCCCTCGCTACGAGCAGTACTTC.

The chain is built from TRBV6-4 and TRBJ1-1; the D gene is possibly TRBD1 (6 bases). This CDR3 comprises 13 residues. In germline, CDR1 is MRHNA, CDR2 SNTAGT. V was pared by 6 bases and J by 0 bases, with 8 bases between. The CDR3 reads CASRGGVNTEAFF. CDR3 nucleotide sequence: TGTGCCAGCAGAGGGGGGGTGAACACTGAAGCTTTCTTT.

The J gene is TRBJ1-5, the V gene TRBV19; a possible D gene is TRBD1 (6 bases). CDR3 size: 13 residues. Germline V gene lookup returns CDR1 LNHDA and CDR2 SQIVND (reference sequence). V was trimmed by 8 bases and J by 1 base, leaving 9 bases between them. As DNA, the CDR3 is TGTGCCAGTCAGGGGAGAAGCAATCAGCCCCAGCATTTT. Its translation is CASQGRSNQPQHF.

The genes are TRBV25-1 and TRBJ2-2, with TRBD2 matching 8 bases. V dropped 6 bases and J dropped 8; count of bases not matched to a gene: 5. Germline loops: CDR1 MGHDK, CDR2 SYGVNS. The CDR3 runs 13 residues. The CDR3 DNA is TGTGCCAGCAGCCTGGAGCGGGGGGGGGAGCTGTTTTTT. Amino acids: CASSLERGGELFF. Filled out from reference TRBV25-1 and TRBJ2-2, the complete variable domain reads EADIYQTPRYLVIGTGKKITLECSQTMGHDKMYWYQQDPGMELHLIHYSYGVNSTEKGDLSSESTVSRIRTEHFPLTLESARPSHTSQYLCASSLERGGELFFGEGSRLTVL.

The sample holds a few counts of this clone. The chain has TRBV6-6 and TRBJ1-4, with D possibly matching TRBD1 (6 bases). This CDR3 has 15 amino acids. V lost 0 bases, J lost 5 bases, and 10 bases lay in between. CDR1 MNHNY and CDR2 SVGAGI come from the germline V gene (reference sequence). The CDR3 nucleotides are TGTGCCAGCAGTTACTCAGGGGGACCGAATGAAAAACTGTTTTTT. Amino acid sequence: CASSYSGGPNEKLFF.

This chain uses TRBV7-9 with TRBJ2-7, with a weak D call TRBD1 (6 bases). The CDR3 consists of 14 residues. Germline V gene lookup returns CDR1 SEHNR and CDR2 FQNEAQ (reference sequence). V lost 3 bases to trimming and J lost 6 bases, with 15 bases between them. CDR3 DNA sequence: TGTGCCAGCAGCTTCCCCTACAGGGACGGCGAGCAGTACTTC. It codes for CASSFPYRDGEQYF.

This clone was detected a few times. The chain uses TRBV4-3 and TRBJ2-7, with 8 positions matching TRBD2. CDR3 length equals 14 residues. Germline CDR1 and CDR2: LGHNA and YSLEER. After removal of 0 bases from V and 13 bases from J, the junction contained 11 bases not matched to a gene. CDR3 bases: TGCGCCAGCAGCCAAGATGAGGGAAGCGGGAGCCATTACTTC. Its translation: CASSQDEGSGSHYF.

V usage is TRBV5-6 and J usage is TRBJ1-1; no firm D call. The germline gives CDR1 SGHDT, CDR2 YYEEEE. V lost 0 bases, J lost 11 bases, and 14 bases lay in between. The CDR3 loop spans 13 amino acids. CDR3 protein: CASSLATAKLAFF. CDR3 DNA sequence: TGTGCCAGCAGCTTGGCCACCGCTAAGTTGGCTTTCTTT.